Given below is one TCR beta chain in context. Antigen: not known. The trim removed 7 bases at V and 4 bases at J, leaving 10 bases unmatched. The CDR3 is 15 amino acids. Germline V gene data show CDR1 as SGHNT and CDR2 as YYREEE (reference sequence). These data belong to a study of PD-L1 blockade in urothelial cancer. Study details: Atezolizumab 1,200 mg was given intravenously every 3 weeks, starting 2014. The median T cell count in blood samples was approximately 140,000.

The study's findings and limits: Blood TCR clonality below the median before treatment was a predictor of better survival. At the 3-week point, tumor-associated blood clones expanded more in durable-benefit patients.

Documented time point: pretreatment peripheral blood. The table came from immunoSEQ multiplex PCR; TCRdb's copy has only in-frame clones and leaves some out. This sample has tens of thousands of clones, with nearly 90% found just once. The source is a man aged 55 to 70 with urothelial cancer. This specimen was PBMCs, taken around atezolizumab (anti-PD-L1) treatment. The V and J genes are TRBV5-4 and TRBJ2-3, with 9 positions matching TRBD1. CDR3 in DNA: TGTGCCAGCCACCGACAGGGGGAGGTACCAGATACGCAGTATTTT. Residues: CASHRQGEVPDTQYF.